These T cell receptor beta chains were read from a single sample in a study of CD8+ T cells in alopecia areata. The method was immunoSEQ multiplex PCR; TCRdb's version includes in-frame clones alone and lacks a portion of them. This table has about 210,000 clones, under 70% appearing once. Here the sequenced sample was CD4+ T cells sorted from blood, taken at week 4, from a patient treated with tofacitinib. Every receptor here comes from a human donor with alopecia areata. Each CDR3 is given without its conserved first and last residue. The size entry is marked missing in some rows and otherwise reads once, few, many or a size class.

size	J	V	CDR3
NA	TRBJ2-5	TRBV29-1	SVSGARGFQETQY
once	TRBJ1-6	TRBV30	AWSAGTVSNSPLH
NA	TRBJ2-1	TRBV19	ASSAGTGSYNEQF
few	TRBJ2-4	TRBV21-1	ASPGINIQY
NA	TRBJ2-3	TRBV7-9	ASSQPGSTDTQY
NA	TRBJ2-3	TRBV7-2	ASSWGLAGVQADTQY
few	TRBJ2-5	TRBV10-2	ASMGGQAQY
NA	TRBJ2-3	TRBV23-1	ASSRADLTDTQY
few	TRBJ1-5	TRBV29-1	SVRATSNQPQH
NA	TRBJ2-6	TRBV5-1	ASSLPGQGAGANVLT
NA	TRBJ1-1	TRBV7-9	ASSFPGTVGAF
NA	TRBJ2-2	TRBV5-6	ASSLGTNTGELF
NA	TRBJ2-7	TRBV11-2	ASSRDGYEQY
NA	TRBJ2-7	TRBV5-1	ASSMRTSGPEQY
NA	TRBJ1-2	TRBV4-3	ASSQDPQTYGYT
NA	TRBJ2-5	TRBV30	AWRGSGETQY
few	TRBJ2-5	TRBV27	ASSLSGWVMAQY
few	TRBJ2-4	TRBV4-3	ASSPSGGAKNIQY
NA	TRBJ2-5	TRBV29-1	SVDPDREETQY
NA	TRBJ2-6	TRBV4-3	ASGATGANVLT
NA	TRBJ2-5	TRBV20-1	SARVKETQY
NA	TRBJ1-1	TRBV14	ASSRSRGGMEAF
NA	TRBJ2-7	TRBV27	ASSLTAGTGGYEQY
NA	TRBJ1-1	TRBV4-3	ASSHEGNRDAF
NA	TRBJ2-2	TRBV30	AWREGQGHMNTGELF
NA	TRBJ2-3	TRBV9	ASSLARGGLADTQY
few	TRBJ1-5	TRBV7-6	ASSLGHNQPQH
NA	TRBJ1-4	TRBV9	ASSVDGSNEKLF
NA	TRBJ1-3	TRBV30	ACRAGHSGNTIY
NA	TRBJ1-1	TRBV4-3	ASSQGVQGRTEAF
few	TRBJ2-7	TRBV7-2	ASSTRQGEDEQY
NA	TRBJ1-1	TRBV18	ASSSTVNTEAF
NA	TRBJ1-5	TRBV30	AWSRGGSNQPQH
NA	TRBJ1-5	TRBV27	ASSPGTGGNQPQH
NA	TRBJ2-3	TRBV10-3	AIRTDRVGDTQY
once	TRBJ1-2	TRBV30	AWSVSFGRGRESGYT
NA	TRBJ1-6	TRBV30	AWSPNRNNSPLH
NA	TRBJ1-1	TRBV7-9	ASSPPGRGRTEAF
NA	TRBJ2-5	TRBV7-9	ASSLSLPSGQETQY
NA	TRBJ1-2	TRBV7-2	ASSLNIPTGADYGYT
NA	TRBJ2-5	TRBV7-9	ASSRGEAGSAETQY